This paragraph covers one TCR beta chain sequence. Its target is unknown. The data are from a study of CD8+ T cells in alopecia areata. Study-level information: Severity among treated patients was scored by the percentage of scalp area affected. General study results and limits: Administration of tofacitinib significantly diminished scalp clonality and expanded CD8+ clones within the top 100. One nonresponder makes the tie between baseline CD8+ expansion and response uncertain.

The CDR3 totals 14 residues. Trimming cost V 3 bases and J 7 bases, with 13 bases left between them. The germline V gene encodes CDR1 GTSNPN and CDR2 SVGIG (reference sequence). The authors extracted RNA and reverse transcribed it into cDNA as the sequencing template. Method: immunoSEQ multiplex PCR; TCRdb's copy keeps in-frame clones and lacks some. This sample carries 150,000 to 200,000 clones, approximately 57% of them seen once, and the ten largest clones take more than 13%. Treatment specified: oral pan-JAK inhibitor, 5-10 mg twice daily. Sample: CD4+ T cells sorted from blood, taken at week 24, from a patient treated with tofacitinib. The sequence derives from a human donor with alopecia areata. The V and J genes are TRBV30 and TRBJ1-6; possibly TRBD1 for D (6 bases). In DNA form, the CDR3 reads TGTGCCTGGAGGGTACAGGGTAGGAATTCACCCCTCCACTTT. It yields the protein CAWRVQGRNSPLHF.